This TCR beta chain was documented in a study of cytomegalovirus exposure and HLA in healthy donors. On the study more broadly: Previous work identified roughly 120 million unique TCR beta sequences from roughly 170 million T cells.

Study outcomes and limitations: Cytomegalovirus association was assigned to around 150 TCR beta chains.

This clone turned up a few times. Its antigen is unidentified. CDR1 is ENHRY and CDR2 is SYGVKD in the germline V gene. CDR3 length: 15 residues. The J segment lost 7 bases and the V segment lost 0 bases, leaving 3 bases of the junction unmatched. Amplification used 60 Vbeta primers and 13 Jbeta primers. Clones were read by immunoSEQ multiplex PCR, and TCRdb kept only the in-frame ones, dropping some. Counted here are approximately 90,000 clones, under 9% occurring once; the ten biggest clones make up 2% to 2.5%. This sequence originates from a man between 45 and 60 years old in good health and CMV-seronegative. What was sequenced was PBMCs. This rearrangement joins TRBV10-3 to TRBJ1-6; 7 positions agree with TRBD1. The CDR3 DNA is TGTGCCATCAGTGAGTCGGGACAGAAGAATTCACCCCTCCACTTT. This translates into CAISESGQKNSPLHF.